Listed below are T cell receptor beta chains from one sample, sequenced in a study of OX40 agonist ivuxolimab in advanced cancers. Generated by immunoSEQ multiplex PCR, the TCRdb table keeps only in-frame clones and is missing some. This table has about 49,000 clones, nearly 80% appearing once. The sequences come from CD4+ or CD8+ T cells sorted from blood, collected in a trial of the OX40 agonist ivuxolimab. Source of these receptors: an adult with an advanced solid tumor such as melanoma, head and neck, liver or kidney cancer. The CDR3 runs from the conserved cysteine through the conserved F or W. Fields, in order: V gene, clone size, D gene, CDR3 length, J gene, CDR3 protein, CDR3 DNA. The D gene is left open where the match is weak. Clone size is stated in some rows and not others, as once, few, many or a class when expanded.

v_gene: TRBV6-5
abundance: -
d_gene: -
len: 15
j_gene: TRBJ1-5
CDR3aa: CASSYSGRQNQPQHF
CDR3nt: TGTGCCAGCAGTTATTCAGGGCGACAAAATCAGCCCCAGCATTTT

v_gene: TRBV18
abundance: -
d_gene: -
len: 17
j_gene: TRBJ1-1
CDR3aa: CASSPVARGGYASEAFF
CDR3nt: TGTGCCAGCTCACCGGTGGCGAGGGGAGGGTACGCGTCTGAAGCTTTCTTT

v_gene: TRBV5-1
abundance: -
d_gene: TRBD2
len: 17
j_gene: TRBJ2-2
CDR3aa: CASSRREGGYDTGELFF
CDR3nt: TGCGCCAGCAGCCGGCGGGAGGGAGGGTATGACACCGGGGAGCTGTTTTTT

v_gene: TRBV2
abundance: -
d_gene: TRBD1
len: 14
j_gene: TRBJ2-7
CDR3aa: CASSLNRGSDEQYF
CDR3nt: TGTGCCAGCAGCCTCAACAGGGGTTCGGACGAGCAGTACTTC

v_gene: TRBV15
abundance: medium-sized
d_gene: -
len: 14
j_gene: TRBJ2-7
CDR3aa: CATSRDKTSYEQYF
CDR3nt: TGTGCCACCAGCAGAGATAAGACGTCCTACGAGCAGTACTTC

v_gene: TRBV30
abundance: -
d_gene: -
len: 13
j_gene: TRBJ2-7
CDR3aa: CAWSGRALHEQYF
CDR3nt: TGTGCCTGGAGTGGCAGGGCTCTCCACGAGCAGTACTTC

v_gene: TRBV19
abundance: few
d_gene: -
len: 13
j_gene: TRBJ1-1
CDR3aa: CASKGTENTEAFF
CDR3nt: TGTGCCAGTAAGGGAACTGAGAACACTGAAGCTTTCTTT

v_gene: TRBV6-1
abundance: -
d_gene: -
len: 17
j_gene: TRBJ2-3
CDR3aa: CASSGSKTARGTDTQYF
CDR3nt: TGTGCCAGCAGTGGGTCGAAGACTGCCAGGGGCACAGATACGCAGTATTTT

v_gene: TRBV5-1
abundance: -
d_gene: -
len: 17
j_gene: TRBJ1-1
CDR3aa: CASSPRTEIGMNTEAFF
CDR3nt: TGCGCCAGCAGCCCTCGGACAGAAATCGGCATGAACACTGAAGCTTTCTTT

v_gene: TRBV5-1
abundance: once
d_gene: TRBD1
len: 14
j_gene: TRBJ2-5
CDR3aa: CASTDRGGGETQYF
CDR3nt: TGCGCCAGCACAGACAGGGGCGGTGGGGAGACCCAGTACTTC

v_gene: TRBV18
abundance: -
d_gene: TRBD2
len: 16
j_gene: TRBJ2-7
CDR3aa: CASSPQTSGGGAEQYF
CDR3nt: TGTGCCAGCTCACCTCAGACTAGCGGGGGGGGCGCCGAGCAGTACTTC